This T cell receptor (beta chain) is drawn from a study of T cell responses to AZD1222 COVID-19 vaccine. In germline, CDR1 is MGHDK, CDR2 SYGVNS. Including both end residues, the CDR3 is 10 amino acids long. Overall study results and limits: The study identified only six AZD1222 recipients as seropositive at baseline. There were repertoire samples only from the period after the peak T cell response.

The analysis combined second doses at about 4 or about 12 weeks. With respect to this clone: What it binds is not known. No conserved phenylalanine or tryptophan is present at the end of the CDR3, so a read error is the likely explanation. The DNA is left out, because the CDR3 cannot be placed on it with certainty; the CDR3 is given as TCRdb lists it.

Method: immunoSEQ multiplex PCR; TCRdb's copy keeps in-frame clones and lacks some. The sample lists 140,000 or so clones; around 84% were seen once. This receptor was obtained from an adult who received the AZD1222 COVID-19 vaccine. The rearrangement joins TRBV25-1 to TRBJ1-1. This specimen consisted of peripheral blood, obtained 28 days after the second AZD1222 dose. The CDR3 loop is CASSDLSPWT.